This is a list of T cell receptor beta chains from one sample in a study of T cells in narcolepsy. Measured with immunoSEQ multiplex PCR; TCRdb has only the in-frame clones, and not every one. The table includes 30,000 to 40,000 clones, approximately 78% detected once. What was sequenced was CD45RA- memory CD4+ T cells from PBMCs. The receptors originated from a human donor with narcolepsy. Both conserved end residues are part of each CDR3. D genes are given only for firm matches. A row's size may be missing; if present it is once, few, many or a size class.

TRBD1	.	TRBV14	15	TRBJ1-2	CASSRDRGISYGYTF	TGTGCCAGCAGCCGAGACAGGGGAATTAGCTATGGCTACACCTTC
.	.	TRBV9	14	TRBJ2-3	CASSLSGEGDTQYF	TGTGCCAGCAGCCTTAGCGGTGAGGGGGATACGCAGTATTTT
TRBD2	.	TRBV29-1	13	TRBJ2-1	CSAGLAGRGEQFF	TGCAGCGCGGGACTAGCGGGGAGGGGTGAGCAGTTCTTC
.	.	TRBV11-2	14	TRBJ2-7	CASSLSRPSYEQYF	TGTGCCAGCAGCTTATCTCGTCCTTCCTACGAGCAGTACTTC
TRBD1	.	TRBV10-1	16	TRBJ2-5	CASSETGTGTGETQYF	TGCGCCAGCAGTGAGACCGGGACAGGGACGGGAGAGACCCAGTACTTC
.	.	TRBV5-1	13	TRBJ1-5	CASSPMGNQPQHF	TGCGCCAGCAGCCCGATGGGTAATCAGCCCCAGCATTTT
TRBD2	.	TRBV11-2	15	TRBJ2-1	CASSSLAGLYNEQFF	TGTGCCAGCAGCTCCCTAGCGGGGCTCTACAATGAGCAGTTCTTC
TRBD2	.	TRBV7-2	15	TRBJ2-5	CASSLAPGGQETQYF	TGTGCCAGCAGCTTAGCGCCGGGGGGGCAAGAGACCCAGTACTTC
.	.	TRBV29-1	12	TRBJ2-2	CSVEGQTGELFF	TGCAGCGTTGAAGGACAGACCGGGGAGCTGTTTTTT
.	.	TRBV7-9	14	TRBJ1-4	CASSRGRANEKLFF	TGTGCCAGCAGCCGGGGCCGGGCCAATGAAAAACTGTTTTTT
TRBD2	.	TRBV13	17	TRBJ2-3	CASSYGLAGGITDTQYF	TGTGCCAGCAGCTACGGACTAGCGGGGGGAATCACAGATACGCAGTATTTT
TRBD1	.	TRBV11-2	18	TRBJ2-1	CASSPLPGQGSSYNEQFF	TGTGCCAGCAGCCCACTCCCGGGACAGGGTAGCTCCTACAATGAGCAGTTCTTC
.	.	TRBV6-1	13	TRBJ1-5	CASSPESNQPQHF	TGTGCCAGCTCCCCCGAAAGCAATCAGCCCCAGCATTTT
.	.	TRBV19	15	TRBJ2-7	CASSAGGQGRDEQYF	TGTGCCAGTAGTGCCGGAGGGCAGGGTAGGGACGAGCAGTACTTC
TRBD2	.	TRBV19	16	TRBJ2-7	CASSTGTSGDRYEQYF	TGTGCCAGTAGTACCGGGACTAGCGGGGACCGCTACGAGCAGTACTTC
TRBD1	.	TRBV15	16	TRBJ1-3	CATSRRTGNTGNTIYF	TGTGCCACCAGCAGGCGGACAGGGAACACTGGAAACACCATATATTTT
.	few	TRBV7-2	16	TRBJ2-1	CASSLGFRGRYNEQFF	TGTGCCAGCAGCTTAGGCTTCAGGGGTAGGTACAATGAGCAGTTCTTC
.	.	TRBV5-4	16	TRBJ2-3	CASSLQRAPNTDTQYF	TGTGCCAGCAGCCTCCAGCGGGCCCCTAACACAGATACGCAGTATTTT
.	once	TRBV6-1	13	TRBJ1-3	CATRRGSGNTIYF	TGTGCCACCAGAAGGGGCTCTGGAAACACCATATATTTT
.	.	TRBV11-2	15	TRBJ1-1	CASSLNGGDVGEAFF	TGTGCCAGCAGCTTAAACGGGGGTGACGTCGGTGAAGCTTTCTTT
.	.	TRBV30	13	TRBJ2-5	CAWSPRTEGAQYF	TGTGCCTGGAGTCCTAGGACCGAAGGGGCCCAGTACTTC
.	.	TRBV5-1	12	TRBJ2-7	CASSLQNSEQYF	TGCGCCAGCAGCTTGCAGAATAGCGAGCAGTACTTC
.	.	TRBV5-1	13	TRBJ2-5	CASSSPPTETQYF	TGCGCCAGCAGCTCCCCACCAACCGAGACCCAGTACTTC
TRBD1	few	TRBV29-1	13	TRBJ1-2	CSVVGDSNYGYTF	TGCAGCGTTGTGGGGGACAGTAACTATGGCTACACCTTC
.	.	TRBV6-4	14	TRBJ2-7	CASSADILSYEQYF	TGTGCCAGCAGTGCGGACATCCTCTCCTACGAGCAGTACTTC
.	.	TRBV5-1	15	TRBJ2-7	CASSLVFGDTYEQYF	TGCGCCAGCAGCTTGGTGTTCGGGGACACCTACGAGCAGTACTTC
.	once	TRBV28	13	TRBJ1-1	CASTSGTNTEAFF	TGTGCCAGCACCAGTGGTACGAACACTGAAGCTTTCTTT
.	.	TRBV7-6	16	TRBJ2-3	CASSLVGGRAADTQYF	TGTGCCAGCAGCTTAGTCGGAGGCCGCGCGGCAGATACGCAGTATTTT
TRBD2	few	TRBV2	15	TRBJ2-5	CASKLGGRAEETQYF	TGTGCCAGCAAATTGGGCGGGAGGGCCGAGGAGACCCAGTACTTC
TRBD1	few	TRBV6-6	16	TRBJ1-3	CATPWGQGASGNTIYF	TGTGCCACCCCATGGGGACAGGGGGCTTCGGGAAACACCATATATTTT
.	.	TRBV6-5	15	TRBJ2-3	CASSYPGPSTDTQYF	TGTGCCAGCAGTTACCCGGGACCTAGCACAGATACGCAGTATTTT
TRBD2	.	TRBV15	15	TRBJ2-7	CATSRGTGGPGEQYF	TGTGCCACCAGCAGAGGGACGGGGGGGCCGGGAGAGCAGTACTTC
.	.	TRBV6-5	13	TRBJ2-7	CASSKNQGYEQYF	TGTGCCAGCAGTAAAAACCAGGGGTACGAGCAGTACTTC
TRBD2	.	TRBV11-3	15	TRBJ2-7	CASSLEKSGRDEQYF	TGTGCCAGCAGCTTAGAGAAAAGCGGGAGGGACGAGCAGTACTTC
.	.	TRBV5-1	13	TRBJ2-5	CASSLNVQETQYF	TGCGCCAGCAGCTTGAATGTACAAGAGACCCAGTACTTC
.	few	TRBV6-5	16	TRBJ1-1	CASSSAAPLMNTEAFF	TGTGCCAGCAGTTCGGCAGCCCCCCTCATGAACACTGAAGCTTTCTTT
.	.	TRBV4-3	13	TRBJ2-3	CASSQGSPTAQYF	TGCGCCAGCAGCCAAGGTAGCCCCACGGCGCAGTATTTT
.	.	TRBV19	16	TRBJ2-1	CASSIVRGSSYNEQFF	TGTGCCAGTAGTATAGTAAGGGGGAGCTCCTACAATGAGCAGTTCTTC
.	.	TRBV6-1	15	TRBJ1-2	CASSEAWALNYGYTF	TGTGCCAGCAGTGAAGCTTGGGCCCTAAACTATGGCTACACCTTC
.	few	TRBV6-1	13	TRBJ2-1	CASSEATWGEQFF	TGTGCCAGCAGTGAAGCCACTTGGGGTGAGCAGTTCTTC
.	.	TRBV11-2	15	TRBJ2-3	CASSMTGTSTDTQYF	TGTGCCAGCAGCATGACAGGTACTAGCACAGATACGCAGTATTTT
.	.	TRBV30	15	TRBJ2-7	CAWSSPRDGSYEQYF	TGTGCCTGGAGTTCACCGCGAGACGGCTCCTACGAGCAGTACTTC
.	.	TRBV7-6	17	TRBJ2-2	CASSIRQGLANTGELFF	TGTGCCAGCAGCATTAGACAGGGACTCGCGAACACCGGGGAGCTGTTTTTT
TRBD1	.	TRBV5-5	17	TRBJ1-5	CASSFLEGGGSNQPQHF	TGTGCCAGCAGCTTTCTAGAAGGGGGCGGAAGCAATCAGCCCCAGCATTTT
TRBD1	.	TRBV5-3	14	TRBJ1-5	CARVDRGVNQPQHF	TGTGCCAGAGTGGACAGGGGCGTCAATCAGCCCCAGCATTTT
TRBD2	.	TRBV19	15	TRBJ2-3	CASSFRLAGDDTQYF	TGTGCCAGTAGTTTCCGACTAGCGGGGGATGATACGCAGTATTTT
TRBD1	once	TRBV6-6	13	TRBJ2-7	CAAAGQGIYEQYF	TGTGCCGCCGCGGGACAGGGGATATACGAGCAGTACTTC
.	.	TRBV6-5	13	TRBJ1-2	CASSYSMESGYTF	TGTGCCAGCAGTTACTCCATGGAGAGTGGCTACACCTTC
.	.	TRBV18	14	TRBJ1-1	CASSRVGGTAEAFF	TGTGCCAGCTCACGGGTAGGGGGAACCGCTGAAGCTTTCTTT
.	.	TRBV5-4	13	TRBJ1-1	CASSLVFGTEAFF	TGTGCCAGCAGCTTAGTTTTTGGCACTGAAGCTTTCTTT
TRBD1	.	TRBV18	15	TRBJ1-6	CASSLGTGANSPLHF	TGTGCCAGCTCACTTGGGACAGGGGCCAATTCACCCCTCCACTTT
.	once	TRBV10-2	14	TRBJ1-1	CASRVEGYGTEAFF	TGCGCCAGCAGAGTTGAAGGGTACGGCACTGAAGCTTTCTTT
TRBD2	.	TRBV19	15	TRBJ2-7	CASSMTGLASYGQYF	TGTGCCAGTAGTATGACGGGACTAGCGTCCTACGGGCAGTACTTC